One T cell receptor (beta chain) is described in this entry. Separation from the approximately 690-subject first cohort characterized the roughly 110-subject validation cohort, to which the donors belonged. Germline CDR1 GTSNPN, CDR2 SVGIG (reference sequence). This CDR3 comprises 12 residues. The V end lost 6 bases, the J end lost 1 base, and 10 bases lay between the germline ends. The data stem from a study of cytomegalovirus exposure and HLA in healthy donors. Produced via immunoSEQ multiplex PCR; TCRdb's table is partial and in-frame only. The repertoire consists of 65,000 to 95,000 clones, with 85% to 95% occurring once and the leading ten covering around 3.2%.

Sequenced input: PBMCs. The receptor's source is a young man in good health and CMV-seronegative. V and J are TRBV30 and TRBJ2-7; D not resolved. The CDR3 nucleotides are TGTGCCTGTCTACAGAATTCCTACGAGCAGTACTTC. Amino acid sequence: CACLQNSYEQYF. The whole variable domain, remainder taken from reference TRBV30 and TRBJ2-7, is SQTIHQWPATLVQPVGSPLSLECTVEGTSNPNLYWYRQAAGRGLQLLFYSVGIGQISSEVPQNLSASRPQDRQFILSSKKLLLSDSGFYLCACLQNSYEQYFGPGTRLTVT.